Shown below are 12 T cell receptor beta chains from a single sample sequenced in a study of regulatory T cells in long-lasting Graves disease. As for time point: newly diagnosed GD, antithyroid drugs for less than 3 months. RNA isolated from PBMCs was used to make the TCR library. TCR beta libraries were built with iRepertoire HTBI primers and Arm-PCR of CDR3 regions. TCRdb re-derived calls from the multiplex PCR reads in MiXCR, one entry per CDR3 protein. The sample contains roughly 380,000 distinct CDR3 sequences, 15% to 17% of which appear only once. This material consisted of peripheral blood mononuclear cells (PBMCs), taken at new diagnosis, from a patient treated with antithyroid drugs. The receptors shown here come from a female donor with Graves disease.

This clonotype was observed many times. J is TRBJ2-7 and V is TRBV5-1, with 9 nucleotides matching TRBD2. The V segment lost 0 bases and the J segment 1 base; nucleotides outside the gene matches: 2. Germline loops: CDR1 SGHRS, CDR2 YFSETQ. The CDR3 totals 15 residues. The DNA of the CDR3 is TGCGCCAGCAGCTTGGAGCTAGCGGGATCCTACGAGCAGTACTTC. The encoded protein is CASSLELAGSYEQYF. Supplemented by reference TRBV5-1 and TRBJ2-7, the full variable domain reads KAGVTQTPRYLIKTRGQQVTLSCSPISGHRSVSWYQQTPGQGLQFLFEYFSETQRNKGNFPGRFSGRQFSNSRSEMNVSTLELGDSALYLCASSLELAGSYEQYFGPGTRLTVT.

This clonotype was counted ten times or more. V gene TRBV3-1 combines with J gene TRBJ1-4, with 10 bases matching TRBD1. The V and J ends lost 4 bases and 14 bases, in that order; junction bases with no gene match: 13. Germline CDR1 and CDR2: LGHDT and YNNKEL (reference sequence). There are 15 residues in the CDR3. CDR3 protein: CASSPYRDRGTKLFF. CDR3 DNA sequence: TGTGCCAGCAGCCCGTACCGGGACAGGGGAACAAAGCTGTTTTTT.

This clonotype was seen only a few times. The chain combines TRBV28 with TRBJ2-5; TRBD2 agrees at 9 bases. Trimming at V came to 0 bases and at J to 2 bases, leaving 13 bases not matched to a gene. This CDR3 region has 19 residues. The germline CDR1 and CDR2 sequences are MDHEN and SYDVKM. CDR3 sequence: CASSLWARGAGGGQETQYF. In DNA, the CDR3 is TGTGCCAGCAGTTTATGGGCCAGGGGAGCGGGAGGTGGGCAAGAGACCCAGTACTTC.

This clonotype has more than one count but fewer than ten. The rearrangement links TRBV7-9 to TRBJ2-1, with D perhaps matching TRBD1 or TRBD2 (6 bases each). Per the germline V gene, CDR1 is SEHNR and CDR2 is FQNEAQ (reference sequence). The CDR3 is 15 amino acids. V was clipped by 8 bases and J by 0 bases, with 14 bases between them. The CDR3 loop reads CASQEGVNSYNEQFF. CDR3 sequence (DNA): TGTGCCAGCCAGGAGGGGGTCAACTCCTACAATGAGCAGTTCTTC.

The chain is built from TRBV7-9 and TRBJ1-1; D is possibly TRBD1 (5 bases). Trimming removed 4 bases from V and 0 bases from J, with 12 bases in between. The CDR3 has 15 amino acids. Germline assignment: CDR1 SEHNR and CDR2 FQNEAQ (reference sequence). CDR3 sequence reads: CASSSPGHLNTEAFF. CDR3 coding DNA: TGTGCCAGCAGCTCGCCGGGGCATCTGAACACTGAAGCTTTCTTT.

This clonotype was seen a handful of times. The rearrangement joins TRBV12-3 or TRBV12-4 to TRBJ2-3; D is undetermined. Trimming pared 7 bases from V and 8 bases from J, leaving 10 bases between. The CDR3 covers 11 residues. The CDR3: CASKLSGTQYF. DNA of the CDR3: TGTGCCAGCAAATTATCCGGTACGCAGTATTTT.

This clonotype has at least ten counts. The V gene is TRBV13, the J gene TRBJ2-2; the match to TRBD1 covers 7 bases. The CDR3 has 15 amino acids. V trimming: 3 bases; J trimming: 8 bases; junction bases outside the gene matches: 9. Per germline, CDR1 PRHDT and CDR2 FYEKMQ (reference sequence). The CDR3 nucleotides are TGTGCCAGCAGCTTCGAGAACAGGGGAAAGGGGGAGCTGTTTTTT. This encodes CASSFENRGKGELFF. Complete variable domain (other parts from reference TRBV13 and TRBJ2-2): AAGVIQSPRHLIKEKRETATLKCYPIPRHDTVYWYQQGPGQDPQFLISFYEKMQSDKGSIPDRFSAQQFSDYHSELNMSSLELGDSALYFCASSFENRGKGELFFGEGSRLTVL.

In this sample, this clonotype turned up many times. The V gene is TRBV2, the J gene TRBJ2-7, with D perhaps matching TRBD1 (5 bases). V dropped 7 bases and J dropped 2 bases, with 21 bases sitting between them. This CDR3 has 16 amino acids. Germline assignment: CDR1 SNHLY and CDR2 FYNNEI. The CDR3 bases are TGTGCCAGCATCCTAACAGGCCCAACTCTACCCTACGAGCAGTACTTC. Its translation: CASILTGPTLPYEQYF.

The chain carries TRBV6-1 and TRBJ1-5; no clear D. The CDR3 consists of 12 residues. The germline gives CDR1 MNHNS, CDR2 SASEGT. Trimming took 7 bases from V and 4 from J, leaving 8 bases between them. CDR3 amino acids: CASTMTNQPQHF. The CDR3 DNA sequence: TGTGCCAGCACCATGACGAATCAGCCCCAGCATTTT.

J is TRBJ1-2 and V is TRBV6-5; 10 bases map to TRBD1. Germline V CDR1 and CDR2: MNHEY, SVGAGI. V was pared by 2 bases and J by 6 bases, with 3 bases of the junction left unmatched. This CDR3 has 14 residues. Written as DNA, the CDR3 is TGTGCCAGCAGTTACCTGGGGACAGGGGATGGCTACACCTTC. Amino acid sequence: CASSYLGTGDGYTF.

The table lists this clonotype with many counts. This sequence joins TRBV6-5 and TRBJ1-3; D is uncertain. V was clipped by 0 bases and J by 0 bases, with 9 bases between them. The CDR3 has 16 residues. Germline V CDR1 and CDR2: MNHEY, SVGAGI. This chain's CDR3 is CASSYSAEHSGNTIYF. DNA for the CDR3: TGTGCCAGCAGTTACTCGGCGGAACACTCTGGAAACACCATATATTTT.

Regarding this clonotype: This sequence may be a read error, since a much larger clone differs from it by one base. J is TRBJ2-1 and V is TRBV9; 10 positions match TRBD2. The CDR3 extends over 15 amino acids. Germline values: CDR1 SGDLS, CDR2 YYNGEE. The DNA of the CDR3 is TGTGCCAGCGGCGTAGGGACTAGCGCGTACAATGAGCAGTTCTTC. The encoded protein is CASGVGTSAYNEQFF.